This T cell receptor beta chain was profiled in a study of T-cell reconstitution after alpha-beta-depleted transplantation in children. Preparation of the TCRbeta library involved a method that used unique molecular identifiers. Each CDR3 protein gets one entry after TCRdb re-called the PCR reads with MiXCR. The table lists 360,000 or so distinct CDR3 sequences, about a fifth of them singletons. This clonotype was picked up a small number of times. This CDR3 comprises 18 residues. Unmatched junction bases numbered 16, after V lost 7 bases and J lost 2 bases. Germline lookup yields CDR1 SQVTM and CDR2 ANQGSEA.

The clonotype originates from a human donor who donated a stem cell graft to a child with acute myeloid leukemia. Material: PBMCs from the stem cell graft donor, obtained from the stem cell graft. This chain joins TRBV29-1 and TRBJ2-1; 11 bases line up with TRBD2. The CDR3 loop is CSAQTLELAGVAYNEQFF. The CDR3 DNA is TGCAGCGCCCAAACTTTAGAACTAGCGGGAGTTGCCTACAATGAGCAGTTCTTC.